A selection of T cell receptor beta chains follows, all from one sample in a study of T cell responses to AZD1222 COVID-19 vaccine. This table comes from immunoSEQ multiplex PCR, and its TCRdb copy is limited to in-frame clones, with some not included. The table has 170,000 or so clones, about 90% seen once. The sample was peripheral blood, taken on day 0 of AZD1222 vaccination. These TCRs come from an adult in good health. The CDR3 runs from the conserved cysteine through the conserved F or W. D genes are given only for firm matches. Not every row has a clone size; where given, it reads once, few, many or a size class.

d_gene	v_gene	abundance	len	j_gene	CDR3aa	CDR3nt
TRBD1	TRBV18	.	15	TRBJ1-1	CASSPPGQINTEAFF	TGTGCCAGCTCACCACCGGGACAGATAAACACTGAAGCTTTCTTT
.	TRBV28	.	14	TRBJ2-7	CASSFKLAFFEQYF	TGTGCCAGCAGTTTTAAGCTCGCCTTTTTCGAGCAGTACTTC
TRBD1	TRBV19	few	15	TRBJ1-1	CASSTGQATNTEAFF	TGTGCCAGTAGTACCGGACAGGCTACGAACACTGAAGCTTTCTTT
TRBD2	TRBV2	.	18	TRBJ2-1	CASSDTRTLAGAYNEQFF	TGTGCCAGCAGTGACACCCGCACCCTAGCGGGAGCCTACAATGAGCAGTTCTTC
TRBD1	TRBV7-9	.	14	TRBJ1-4	CASSTGTGLQKLFF	TGTGCCAGCAGCACCGGGACAGGGCTCCAAAAACTGTTTTTT
TRBD2	TRBV6-4	once	19	TRBJ2-7	CASSDSHPLAGQFSYEQYF	TGTGCCAGCAGTGACTCACACCCCCTAGCGGGCCAGTTCTCCTACGAGCAGTACTTC
.	TRBV18	.	13	TRBJ1-1	CASSPDMNTEAFF	TGTGCCAGCTCGCCGGACATGAACACTGAAGCTTTCTTT
.	TRBV6-5	.	15	TRBJ1-2	CASTLGWTSNYGYTF	TGTGCCAGCACTCTGGGCTGGACAAGTAACTATGGCTACACCTTC
TRBD2	TRBV16	once	14	TRBJ2-7	CASGIHGGSYEQYF	TGTGCCAGCGGGATTCACGGGGGGAGCTACGAGCAGTACTTC
TRBD1	TRBV7-9	.	16	TRBJ2-6	CASSTYRGSGANVLTF	TGTGCCAGCAGCACGTACAGGGGCTCTGGGGCCAACGTCCTGACTTTC
TRBD1	TRBV28	.	12	TRBJ1-1	CASSFRGLEAFF	TGTGCCAGCAGTTTTAGGGGGCTTGAAGCTTTCTTT
.	TRBV19	once	13	TRBJ2-1	CASSFSRDNEQFF	TGTGCCAGTAGTTTTAGCCGGGACAATGAGCAGTTCTTC
.	TRBV6-6	.	14	TRBJ1-5	CASSYSRGAQPQHF	TGTGCCAGCAGTTACTCGAGGGGGGCGCAGCCCCAGCATTTT
.	TRBV6-4	.	13	TRBJ2-2	CASSDSNRGELFF	TGTGCCAGCAGTGACTCTAATCGCGGGGAGCTGTTTTTT
TRBD2	TRBV9	.	17	TRBJ2-1	CASSEGLAGVGWDEQFF	TGTGCCAGCAGCGAAGGGTTAGCGGGAGTGGGCTGGGATGAGCAGTTCTTC
.	TRBV6-5	.	15	TRBJ2-7	CASSYPGRGRYEQYF	TGTGCCAGCAGTTACCCCGGGAGGGGGCGCTACGAGCAGTACTTC
.	TRBV2	.	13	TRBJ2-2	CASASTNTGELFF	TGTGCCAGCGCCAGCACGAACACCGGGGAGCTGTTTTTT
.	TRBV28	.	15	TRBJ2-1	CASRARGTRGYEQFF	TGTGCCAGCAGGGCCCGGGGGACACGGGGGTATGAGCAGTTCTTC
.	TRBV7-8	.	13	TRBJ1-5	CASSPERDQPQHF	TGTGCCAGCAGCCCGGAAAGAGATCAGCCCCAGCATTTT
.	TRBV5-1	once	15	TRBJ2-7	CASSGNRDPSYEQYF	TGCGCCAGCAGCGGGAACCGGGACCCCTCGTACGAGCAGTACTTC
TRBD2	TRBV10-2	.	17	TRBJ2-7	CASSETTLADPYNEQYF	TGCGCCAGCAGTGAGACCACTCTAGCGGACCCTTACAACGAGCAGTACTTC
TRBD1	TRBV4-1	few	15	TRBJ1-5	CASSLWTGGGQPQHF	TGCGCCAGCAGCCTTTGGACAGGCGGGGGTCAGCCCCAGCATTTT
TRBD2	TRBV5-1	.	15	TRBJ2-7	CASSHGTSGPYEQYF	TGCGCCAGCAGCCACGGGACTAGCGGGCCCTACGAGCAGTACTTC
.	TRBV4-1	once	17	TRBJ2-3	CASSQDMFDRGADTQYF	TGCGCCAGCAGCCAAGATATGTTCGATCGGGGCGCAGATACGCAGTATTTT
TRBD2	TRBV19	.	15	TRBJ2-7	CASSTTSAPSYEQYF	TGTGCCAGTAGCACAACTAGCGCCCCTTCCTACGAGCAGTACTTC
TRBD1	TRBV9	few	11	TRBJ1-2	CASSLDRGLSF	TGTGCCAGCAGCCTCGACAGGGGGCTCTCCTTC
.	TRBV7-9	few	12	TRBJ2-1	CASSLDGYEQFF	TGTGCCAGCAGCTTAGACGGCTATGAGCAGTTCTTC
.	TRBV7-8	.	14	TRBJ1-2	CASSPAGQLYGYTF	TGTGCCAGCAGCCCTGCCGGACAGCTCTATGGCTACACCTTC
TRBD1	TRBV6-5	.	15	TRBJ1-6	CASSPITGGNSPLHF	TGTGCCAGCAGCCCGATCACAGGGGGAAATTCACCCCTCCACTTT
.	TRBV12-3/TRBV12-4	.	11	TRBJ2-7	CASSFRDEQYF	TGTGCCAGCAGTTTTCGGGACGAGCAGTACTTC
.	TRBV19	.	15	TRBJ1-5	CASSTWGQGNQPQHF	TGTGCCAGTAGCACTTGGGGGCAGGGAAATCAGCCCCAGCATTTT
.	TRBV12-5	.	16	TRBJ1-3	CASGLKPRGRGNTIYF	TGTGCTAGTGGTCTCAAACCCCGGGGTAGAGGAAACACCATATATTTT
.	TRBV7-8	once	13	TRBJ1-2	CASSLGGGGSYTF	TGTGCCAGCAGCTTAGGGGGTGGTGGTAGCTACACCTTC
.	TRBV5-1	.	16	TRBJ2-7	CASSLVLGLSSYEQYF	TGCGCCAGCAGCTTGGTATTGGGTCTTAGCTCCTACGAGCAGTACTTC